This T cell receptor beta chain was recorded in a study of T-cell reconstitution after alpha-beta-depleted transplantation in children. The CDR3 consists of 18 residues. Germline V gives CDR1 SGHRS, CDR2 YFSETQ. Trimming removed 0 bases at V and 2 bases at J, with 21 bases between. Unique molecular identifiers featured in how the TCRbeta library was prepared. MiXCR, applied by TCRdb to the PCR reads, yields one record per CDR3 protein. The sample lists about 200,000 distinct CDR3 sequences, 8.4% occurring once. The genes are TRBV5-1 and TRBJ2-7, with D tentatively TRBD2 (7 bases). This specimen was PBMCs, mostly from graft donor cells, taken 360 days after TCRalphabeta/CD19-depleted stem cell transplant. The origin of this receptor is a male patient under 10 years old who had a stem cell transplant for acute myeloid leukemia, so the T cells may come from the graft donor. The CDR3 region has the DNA TGCGCCAGCAGCTTGGTGGGGGGGGAATCGGGACACCCCTACGAGCAGTACGTC. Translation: CASSLVGGESGHPYEQYV.